The 29 T cell receptor beta chains below all came from one sample that was sequenced in a study of a mutant IDH1 vaccine in newly diagnosed glioma. Stated time point: week 35, safety follow-up. Vaccination used 300 ug of mutant IDH1 20-mer peptide per dose, with topical imiquimod. The antigens of these receptors remain unknown. Generated by immunoSEQ multiplex PCR, the TCRdb table keeps only in-frame clones and is missing some. The sample includes about 32,000 clones, about 80% of them seen just once. The specimen comprised PBMCs, sampled from a glioma patient whose treatment included an IDH1 peptide vaccine. The receptor source for this set is a man younger than 45 with glioma.

J is TRBJ2-1 and V is TRBV5-1; 15 bases are shared with TRBD2. Germline V CDR1 and CDR2: SGHRS, YFSETQ. This CDR3 spans 17 amino acids. The J segment lost 8 bases and the V segment lost 4 bases, leaving 10 bases of the junction unmatched. The CDR3 region is CASSPGLAGGASDEQFF. CDR3 DNA: TGCGCCAGCAGCCCGGGACTAGCGGGAGGAGCCAGCGATGAGCAGTTCTTC.

The chain joins TRBV5-1 to TRBJ1-4; 8 bases fit TRBD1. CDR1 is SGHRS and CDR2 is YFSETQ in the germline V gene. This CDR3 region has 16 residues. V trimming: 4 bases; J trimming: 11 bases; junction bases outside the gene matches: 16. The CDR3 protein is CASSISTGAITGKLFF. The DNA for the CDR3 is TGCGCCAGCAGCATATCGACAGGGGCGATTACCGGGAAACTGTTTTTT.

This chain uses TRBV7-9 with TRBJ1-4, with D tentatively TRBD1 (5 bases). The CDR3 is 15 residues long. V dropped 0 bases and J dropped 8 bases, with 13 bases sitting between them. The germline V gene encodes CDR1 SEHNR and CDR2 FQNEAQ (reference sequence). The CDR3 loop is CASSLASGGEEKLFF. The DNA for the CDR3 is TGTGCCAGCAGCTTAGCCTCGGGGGGGGAAGAAAAACTGTTTTTT.

V is TRBV4-2 and J is TRBJ1-4; D perhaps matches TRBD1 (6 bases). The CDR3 spans 15 residues. Trimming removed 0 bases from V and 5 bases from J, with 10 bases in between. Germline CDR1 LGHNA, CDR2 YNFKEQ. Here the CDR3 reads CASSQDRTVNEKLFF. In DNA form, the CDR3 reads TGTGCCAGCAGCCAAGATAGGACAGTAAATGAAAAACTGTTTTTT.

J is TRBJ1-5 and V is TRBV27, with TRBD1 matching over 8 bases. The V and J ends lost 4 bases and 7 bases, in that order; junction bases with no gene match: 0. The CDR3 contains 12 residues. Per germline, CDR1 MNHEY and CDR2 SMNVEV (reference sequence). CDR3 amino acids: CASSSGGQPQHF. The CDR3 nucleotides are TGTGCCAGCAGTTCAGGGGGCCAGCCCCAGCATTTT.

This clone was found once. The rearrangement uses TRBV7-9 and TRBJ2-5; a possible D gene is TRBD2 (5 bases). CDR1 is SEHNR and CDR2 is FQNEAQ in the germline V gene (reference sequence). The CDR3 consists of 13 residues. V dropped 2 bases and J dropped 2 bases, with 6 bases sitting between them. The CDR3 loop is CASSLSGQETQYF. Here the CDR3 DNA reads TGTGCCAGCAGCTTAAGCGGACAAGAGACCCAGTACTTC.

The chain combines TRBV7-9 with TRBJ2-3, with D possibly being TRBD2 (6 bases). This CDR3 is built from 15 residues. Germline V lookup: CDR1 SEHNR, CDR2 FQNEAQ (reference sequence). V was pared by 1 base and J by 3 bases, with 11 bases between. CDR3 sequence reads: CASSLGVAATDTQYF. In DNA form, the CDR3 reads TGTGCCAGCAGCTTAGGAGTAGCGGCTACAGATACGCAGTATTTT.

J is TRBJ2-2 and V is TRBV19; 9 nucleotides agree with TRBD2. This CDR3 is built from 17 residues. The germline gives CDR1 LNHDA, CDR2 SQIVND (reference sequence). J lost 1 base, V lost 4 bases, and 7 bases had no gene match. The CDR3 loop reads CASSTRVAGENTGELFF. CDR3 sequence (DNA): TGTGCCAGTAGTACCCGCGTAGCGGGGGAGAACACCGGGGAGCTGTTTTTT.

This clone occurred a few times. This chain joins TRBV29-1 and TRBJ2-2; D gene uncertain. The CDR3 contains 10 residues. V gave up 7 bases and J gave up 8 bases, with 8 bases separating them. Germline assignment: CDR1 SQVTM and CDR2 ANQGSEA. DNA of the CDR3: TGCAGCGGCCTCCTTGGGGAGCTGTTTTTT. Encoded protein: CSGLLGELFF.

The chain employs TRBV5-4 and TRBJ2-7; 7 bases align to TRBD2. The CDR3 covers 14 residues. Losses at the gene ends were 2 bases for V and 0 bases for J; bases not matched to a gene: 2. Germline CDR1 SGHNT, CDR2 YYREEE (reference sequence). CDR3 coding DNA: TGTGCCAGCAGCTTAAGCGGGATCTCCTACGAGCAGTACTTC. This codes for CASSLSGISYEQYF.

This chain connects TRBV19 to TRBJ1-5; 9 bases match TRBD1. V was clipped by 7 bases and J by 1 base; unmatched bases: 8. The CDR3 extends over 16 amino acids. Germline CDR1 LNHDA, CDR2 SQIVND (reference sequence). CDR3 loop: CASTEGQGRSNQPQHF. In DNA form, the CDR3 reads TGTGCCAGTACCGAGGGACAGGGAAGGAGCAATCAGCCCCAGCATTTT.

This chain links TRBV10-2 with TRBJ2-3, with TRBD2 identical over 12 bases. CDR1 and CDR2 (germline): WSHSY, SAAADI. The CDR3 has 14 residues. Trimming at V came to 8 bases and at J to 1 base, leaving 1 base not matched to a gene. The DNA of the CDR3 is TGCGCCAGCGCTAGCGGGAGGGGCACAGATACGCAGTATTTT. It encodes CASASGRGTDTQYF.

V usage is TRBV19 and J usage is TRBJ2-3, with TRBD2 identical over 10 bases. Germline loops: CDR1 LNHDA, CDR2 SQIVND (reference sequence). The ends lost 5 bases at V and 9 bases at J; junction bases unmatched: 8. This CDR3 is 14 amino acids long. In DNA, the CDR3 is TGTGCCAGTAGTTTTTGGCTAGCGGGAGCCACGCAGTATTTT. Protein product: CASSFWLAGATQYF.

The chain employs TRBV2 and TRBJ2-2; 11 nucleotides align to TRBD2. CDR1 and CDR2 from the germline V gene are SNHLY and FYNNEI. After removal of 8 bases from V and 5 bases from J, the junction contained 10 bases not matched to a gene. The CDR3 loop spans 16 amino acids. The CDR3 loop is CASEGGLADSTGELFF. CDR3 bases: TGTGCCAGCGAGGGGGGACTAGCGGACTCAACCGGGGAGCTGTTTTTT.

V and J are TRBV6-5 and TRBJ1-2; no clear D. CDR1 MNHEY and CDR2 SVGAGI come from the germline V gene. CDR3 length: 13 amino acids. Trimming cost V 2 bases and J 7 bases, with 11 bases left between them. The CDR3 protein is CASSYAVLAGYTF. The CDR3 DNA sequence: TGTGCCAGCAGTTACGCGGTCCTGGCTGGCTACACCTTC.

This clone was recorded once. The V call is TRBV4-2, the J call TRBJ2-3; D might be TRBD2 (5 bases). Per the germline V gene, CDR1 is LGHNA and CDR2 is YNFKEQ. CDR3 length: 16 amino acids. V was cut by 1 base and J by 0 bases, with 11 bases left in between. The CDR3 DNA sequence: TGTGCCAGCAGCCAAGGTCTGGGCGGGAGCACAGATACGCAGTATTTT. Translated: CASSQGLGGSTDTQYF.

The chain is built from TRBV27 and TRBJ1-1; no definite D call. The CDR3 length is 14 residues. With 2 bases removed from V and 0 bases from J, the gap between germline ends came to 7 bases. Germline V gene sequence: CDR1 MNHEY, CDR2 SMNVEV (reference sequence). The CDR3, as DNA: TGTGCCAGCAGTTTACAGCGGGTGAACACTGAAGCTTTCTTT. Encoded protein: CASSLQRVNTEAFF.

The rearrangement uses TRBV6-4 and TRBJ1-1, with D unclear. Germline V gene sequence: CDR1 MRHNA, CDR2 SNTAGT. The V gene lost 5 bases and the J gene lost 2 bases, with 9 bases spanning the gap. This CDR3 has 13 residues. The CDR3 sequence: CASSSIPNTEAFF. The CDR3 nucleotides read TGTGCCAGCAGTTCTATTCCTAACACTGAAGCTTTCTTT.

The genes are TRBV7-2 and TRBJ1-2, with a tentative D call TRBD1 (6 bases). This CDR3 is 16 amino acids long. Germline assignment: CDR1 SGHTA and CDR2 FQGNSA. V lost 5 bases and J 4 bases, leaving 20 bases between the germline ends. The CDR3 nucleotides are TGTGCCAGCAGCCCCTTCCAGGGGAGTAGTTCCTATGGCTACACCTTC. Protein sequence: CASSPFQGSSSYGYTF.

The sample holds a few counts of this clone. This chain links TRBV5-5 with TRBJ1-1, with D possibly TRBD1 on 5 matching bases. The CDR3 extends over 13 amino acids. V was shortened by 3 bases and J by 4 bases, with 10 bases between the two germline ends. The germline CDR1 and CDR2 sequences are SGHKS and YYEKEE (reference sequence). CDR3: CASSWGLLTEAFF. The CDR3 nucleotides read TGTGCCAGCAGCTGGGGACTGCTCACTGAAGCTTTCTTT.

This clone was picked up one time. The V and J genes are TRBV7-2 and TRBJ2-1; no clear D. Germline CDR1 and CDR2: SGHTA and FQGNSA. This CDR3 comprises 11 residues. Deletions cut 5 bases from V and 4 bases from J, with 3 bases between. CDR3 residues: CASSRYNEQFF. Written as DNA, the CDR3 is TGTGCCAGCAGCAGGTACAATGAGCAGTTCTTC.

J is TRBJ1-5 and V is TRBV4-1; D gene ambiguous. Trimming removed 0 bases at V and 6 bases at J, with 6 bases between. Germline values: CDR1 MGHRA, CDR2 YSYEKL. The CDR3 length is 13 residues. CDR3: CASSQELRQPQHF. The CDR3 coding sequence is TGCGCCAGCAGCCAAGAATTACGTCAGCCCCAGCATTTT.

The gene calls are TRBV15 and TRBJ1-1; D not certain. The CDR3 extends over 13 amino acids. Looked up from germline, CDR1 is LNHNV and CDR2 is YYDKDF (reference sequence). Trimming left V 0 bases short and J 5 bases short, with 7 bases between. CDR3 in DNA: TGTGCCACCAGCAGAGATTCCCGGACTGAAGCTTTCTTT. Encoded protein: CATSRDSRTEAFF.

The rearrangement links TRBV6-1 to TRBJ1-1; 8 bases are shared with TRBD1. The CDR3 consists of 13 residues. Germline-derived CDR1 and CDR2 are MNHNS and SASEGT. Germline trimming cut 7 bases from V and 4 bases from J; bases unmatched to any gene: 5. CDR3: CASTRTGLTEAFF. In DNA form, the CDR3 reads TGTGCCAGCACCAGGACAGGGCTCACTGAAGCTTTCTTT.

V gene TRBV5-1 combines with J gene TRBJ1-1; D unresolved. Germline assignment: CDR1 SGHRS and CDR2 YFSETQ. The V end was cut by 1 base, the J end by 1 base, with 8 bases between. The CDR3 consists of 14 residues. Here the CDR3 reads CASSLFGENTEAFF. CDR3 coding DNA: TGCGCCAGCAGCTTGTTTGGGGAGAACACTGAAGCTTTCTTT. The complete variable domain, with remaining parts taken from reference TRBV5-1 and TRBJ1-1, reads KAGVTQTPRYLIKTRGQQVTLSCSPISGHRSVSWYQQTPGQGLQFLFEYFSETQRNKGNFPGRFSGRQFSNSRSEMNVSTLELGDSALYLCASSLFGENTEAFFGQGTRLTVV.

This chain connects TRBV5-3 to TRBJ2-2, with 10 bases aligning to TRBD1. TRBV5-3 is given ORF status, its function remaining uncertain. The CDR3 has 16 residues. V was pared by 3 bases and J by 1 base, with 3 bases of the junction left unmatched. The CDR3 protein is CARSSDRGQNTGELFF. CDR3 DNA: TGTGCCAGAAGCTCCGACAGGGGGCAGAACACCGGGGAGCTGTTTTTT.

The chain combines TRBV5-1 with TRBJ1-5; D is unresolved. V lost 5 bases and J 0 bases, leaving 6 bases between the germline ends. The CDR3 extends over 13 amino acids. The germline CDR1 and CDR2 sequences are SGHRS and YFSETQ. CDR3 in DNA: TGCGCCAGCAGTCTCAATAGCAATCAGCCCCAGCATTTT. It specifies CASSLNSNQPQHF. Based on the CDR3 plus reference TRBV5-1 and TRBJ1-5, the full variable domain is KAGVTQTPRYLIKTRGQQVTLSCSPISGHRSVSWYQQTPGQGLQFLFEYFSETQRNKGNFPGRFSGRQFSNSRSEMNVSTLELGDSALYLCASSLNSNQPQHFGDGTRLSIL.

The chain links TRBV9 to TRBJ1-3; 7 positions agree with TRBD1. The CDR3 is 20 amino acids. V lost 1 base and J lost 0; bases outside the gene matches: 16. Germline values: CDR1 SGDLS, CDR2 YYNGEE. The CDR3 region has the DNA TGTGCCAGCAGCGTACACAGGGGCGAATACCCTCCTCTCTCTGGAAACACCATATATTTT. Protein sequence: CASSVHRGEYPPLSGNTIYF.

This clone showed up just a few times. J is TRBJ1-1 and V is TRBV27; 7 nucleotides align to TRBD1. The junction had 9 bases not matched to a gene; V was cut back by 6 bases and J by 5 bases. Germline CDR1 reads MNHEY; CDR2 reads SMNVEV (reference sequence). This CDR3 has 14 residues. CDR3 in amino acids: CASRPGQLRTEAFF. In DNA form, the CDR3 reads TGTGCCAGCAGGCCGGGACAGCTAAGGACTGAAGCTTTCTTT.